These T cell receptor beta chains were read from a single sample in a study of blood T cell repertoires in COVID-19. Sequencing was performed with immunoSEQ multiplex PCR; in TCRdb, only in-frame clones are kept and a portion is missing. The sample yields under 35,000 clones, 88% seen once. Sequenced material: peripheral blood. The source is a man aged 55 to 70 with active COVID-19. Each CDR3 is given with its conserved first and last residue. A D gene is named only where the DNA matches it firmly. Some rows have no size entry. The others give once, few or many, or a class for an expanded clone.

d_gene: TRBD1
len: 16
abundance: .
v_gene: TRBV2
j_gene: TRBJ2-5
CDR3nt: TGTGCCAGCAGTGTGATGAGACAGGGAGAACAAGAGACCCAGTACTTC
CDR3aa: CASSVMRQGEQETQYF

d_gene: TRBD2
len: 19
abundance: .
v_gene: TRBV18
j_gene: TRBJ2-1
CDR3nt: TGTGCCAGCTCACCACTGTCGGGAGGGCCCTCGAGCTCCTACAATGAGCAGTTCTTC
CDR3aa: CASSPLSGGPSSSYNEQFF

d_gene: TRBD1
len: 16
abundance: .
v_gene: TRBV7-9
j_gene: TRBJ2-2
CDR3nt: TGTGCCACCCCGGGCCCGCGGACAGGGGGTCCCGGGGAGCTGTTTTTT
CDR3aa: CATPGPRTGGPGELFF

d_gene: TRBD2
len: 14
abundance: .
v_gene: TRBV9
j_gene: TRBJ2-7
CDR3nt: TGTGCCAGCAGCGTAGCTGGGAGGGCCAACGAGCAGTACTTC
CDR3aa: CASSVAGRANEQYF

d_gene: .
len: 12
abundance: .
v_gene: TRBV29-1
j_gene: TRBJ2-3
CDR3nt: TGCAGCGTTAAGGGGGAGTTAGATACGCAGTATTTT
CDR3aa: CSVKGELDTQYF

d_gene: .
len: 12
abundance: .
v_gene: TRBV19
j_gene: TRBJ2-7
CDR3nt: TGTGCCAGTAGTATAGGGGGCGGCGAGCAGTACTTC
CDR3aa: CASSIGGGEQYF

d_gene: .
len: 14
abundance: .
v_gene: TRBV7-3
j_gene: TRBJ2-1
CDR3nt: TGTGCCAGCAGCTTAAGTAGCGGAATAGGTGAGCAGTTCTTC
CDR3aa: CASSLSSGIGEQFF

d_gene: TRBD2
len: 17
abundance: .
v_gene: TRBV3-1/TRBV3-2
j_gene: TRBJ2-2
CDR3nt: TGTGCCAGCAGCCGAAAGTGGCTAGCGGGAGGGGCCGGGGAGCTGTTTTTT
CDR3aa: CASSRKWLAGGAGELFF

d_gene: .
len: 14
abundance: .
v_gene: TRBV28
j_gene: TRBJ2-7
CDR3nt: TGTGCCAGCAGTGGGGGACTGCCCTCCTACGAGCAGTACTTC
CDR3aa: CASSGGLPSYEQYF

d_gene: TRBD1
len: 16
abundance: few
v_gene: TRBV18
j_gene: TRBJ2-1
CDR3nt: TGTGCCAGCTCACCGGACAGGGGGCGTTCCTACAATGAGCAGTTCTTC
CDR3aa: CASSPDRGRSYNEQFF

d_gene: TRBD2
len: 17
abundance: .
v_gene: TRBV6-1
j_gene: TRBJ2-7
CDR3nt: TGTGCCAGCAGTGAAACTAGCGGGAGTTTTTTTACCTACGAGCAGTACTTC
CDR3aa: CASSETSGSFFTYEQYF

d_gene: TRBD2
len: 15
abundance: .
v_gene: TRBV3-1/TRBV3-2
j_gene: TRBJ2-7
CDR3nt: TGTGCCAGCAGCCAAGGAGTAATAGCGGGAGAAAAGCAGTACTTC
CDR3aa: CASSQGVIAGEKQYF

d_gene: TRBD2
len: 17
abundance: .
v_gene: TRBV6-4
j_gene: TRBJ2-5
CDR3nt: TGTGCCAGCAGTGACTCGGGACTAGCGGGACTCCAAGAGACCCAGTACTTC
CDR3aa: CASSDSGLAGLQETQYF

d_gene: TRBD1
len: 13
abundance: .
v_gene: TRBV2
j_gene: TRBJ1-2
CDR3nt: TGTGCCAGCAGTCGGGACAGGGGAGATGGCTACACCTTC
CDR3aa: CASSRDRGDGYTF

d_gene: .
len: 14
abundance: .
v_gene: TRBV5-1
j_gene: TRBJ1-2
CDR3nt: TGCGCCAGCAGTCCCGGGGGGGCGAGCTATGGCTACACCTTC
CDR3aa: CASSPGGASYGYTF

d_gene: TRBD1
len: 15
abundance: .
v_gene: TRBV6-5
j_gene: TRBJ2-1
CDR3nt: TGTGCCAGCAGCCCGAGGACAGGGGAGGTCGATGAGCAGTTCTTC
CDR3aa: CASSPRTGEVDEQFF

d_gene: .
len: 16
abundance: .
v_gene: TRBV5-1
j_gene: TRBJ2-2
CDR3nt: TGCGCCAGCAGCTTCGGAGGGTCGGCGGGCACCGGGGAGCTGTTTTTT
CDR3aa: CASSFGGSAGTGELFF

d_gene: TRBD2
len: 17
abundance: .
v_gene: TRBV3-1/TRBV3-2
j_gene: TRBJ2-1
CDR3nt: TGTGCCAGCAGCCAAGAGAAAGATATAGCGGGAGTGGATGAGCAGTTCTTC
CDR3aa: CASSQEKDIAGVDEQFF

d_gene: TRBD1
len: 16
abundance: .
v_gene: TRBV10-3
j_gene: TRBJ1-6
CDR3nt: TGTGCCATCAGTGAGTCGGGTAGACAGGGACGCTCACCCCTCCACTTT
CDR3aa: CAISESGRQGRSPLHF

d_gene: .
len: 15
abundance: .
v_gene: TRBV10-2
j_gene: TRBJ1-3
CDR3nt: TGCGCCAGCAGCCATAACCCGAGCTCTGGAAACACCATATATTTT
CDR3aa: CASSHNPSSGNTIYF

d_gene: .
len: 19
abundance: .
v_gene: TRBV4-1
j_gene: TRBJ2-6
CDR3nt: TGCGCCAGCAGCCGTGTTGTTGGGAGTAGAACGTCTGGGGCCAACGTCCTGACTTTC
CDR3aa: CASSRVVGSRTSGANVLTF

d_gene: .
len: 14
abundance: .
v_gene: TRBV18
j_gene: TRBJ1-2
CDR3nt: TGTGCCAGCTCACCGGACGGGAATAACTATGGCTACACCTTC
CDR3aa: CASSPDGNNYGYTF

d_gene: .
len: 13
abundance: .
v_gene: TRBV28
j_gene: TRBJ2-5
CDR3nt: TGTGCCAGCAGGATACAGGGCGGTGAGACCCAGTACTTC
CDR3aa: CASRIQGGETQYF

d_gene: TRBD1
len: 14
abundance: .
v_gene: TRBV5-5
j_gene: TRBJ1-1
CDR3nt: TGTGCCAGCAGCTTGGCGACAGGGGTGACTGAAGCTTTCTTT
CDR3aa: CASSLATGVTEAFF

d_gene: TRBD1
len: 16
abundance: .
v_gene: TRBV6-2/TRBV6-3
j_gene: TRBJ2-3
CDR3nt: TGTGCCAGCAGTTACCAAAGGGACAGCCTCACAGATACGCAGTATTTT
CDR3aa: CASSYQRDSLTDTQYF

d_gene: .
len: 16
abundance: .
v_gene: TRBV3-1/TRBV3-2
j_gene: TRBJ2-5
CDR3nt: TGTGCCAGCAGCCAACCGTGGGGGGGCAGCTTGGAGACCCAGTACTTC
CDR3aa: CASSQPWGGSLETQYF

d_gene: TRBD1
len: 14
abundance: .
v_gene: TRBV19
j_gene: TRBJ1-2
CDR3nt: TGTGCCAGTAGTCCGGACAGGGGAATCTATGGCTACACCTTC
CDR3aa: CASSPDRGIYGYTF

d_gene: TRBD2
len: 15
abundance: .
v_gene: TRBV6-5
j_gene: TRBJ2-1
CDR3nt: TGTGCCAGCAGAAGCGGGACTAGCGGCTACAATGAGCAGTTCTTC
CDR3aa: CASRSGTSGYNEQFF

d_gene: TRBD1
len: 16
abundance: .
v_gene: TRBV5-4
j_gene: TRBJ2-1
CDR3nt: TGTGCCAGCAGCTTGGGTGGGACAGGGGGAAATAAAGAGCAGTTCTTC
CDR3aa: CASSLGGTGGNKEQFF

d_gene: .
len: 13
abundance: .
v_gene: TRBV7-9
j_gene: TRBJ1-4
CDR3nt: TGTGCCAGCAGCCCCGGACATAGTGGAAAACTGTTTTTT
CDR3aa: CASSPGHSGKLFF

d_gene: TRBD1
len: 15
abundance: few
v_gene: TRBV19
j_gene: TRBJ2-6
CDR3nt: TGTGCCAGTAGTCGGACAGGGTCTGGGGCCAACGTCCTGACTTTC
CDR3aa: CASSRTGSGANVLTF

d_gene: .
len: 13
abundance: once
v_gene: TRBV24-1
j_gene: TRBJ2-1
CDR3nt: TGTGCCACCAGTGATTTGTTATACAATGAGCAGTTCTTC
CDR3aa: CATSDLLYNEQFF

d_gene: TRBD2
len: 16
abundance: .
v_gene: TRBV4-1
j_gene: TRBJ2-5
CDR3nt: TGCGCCAGCAGCCAACGACTAGCGGGAGCTGGAGAGACCCAGTACTTC
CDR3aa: CASSQRLAGAGETQYF

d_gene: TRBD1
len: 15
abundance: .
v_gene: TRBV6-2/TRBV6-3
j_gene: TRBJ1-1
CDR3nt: TGTGCCAGCAGTTACCCCCGACAGGGTCCCACTGAAGCTTTCTTT
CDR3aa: CASSYPRQGPTEAFF

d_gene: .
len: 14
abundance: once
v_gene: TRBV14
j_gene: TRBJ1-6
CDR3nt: TGTGCCAGCAGCCATGAAGTCAGGGTTTCACCCCTCCACTTT
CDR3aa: CASSHEVRVSPLHF

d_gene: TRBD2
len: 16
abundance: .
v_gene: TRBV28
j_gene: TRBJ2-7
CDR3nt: TGTGCCAGCAGCCCGATGGTTAGCGGGACATGGGACGAGCAGTACTTC
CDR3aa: CASSPMVSGTWDEQYF

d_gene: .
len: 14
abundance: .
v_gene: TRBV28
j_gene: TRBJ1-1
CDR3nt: TGTGCCAGCAGTTTATTCGGAGTGAACACTGAAGCTTTCTTT
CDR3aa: CASSLFGVNTEAFF

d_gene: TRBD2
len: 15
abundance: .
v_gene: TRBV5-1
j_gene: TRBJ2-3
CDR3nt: TGCGCCAGCAGCTTAACAGCGGGAGGGACAGATACGCAGTATTTT
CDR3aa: CASSLTAGGTDTQYF

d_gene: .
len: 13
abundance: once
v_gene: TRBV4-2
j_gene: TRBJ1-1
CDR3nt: TGTGCCAGCAGCCGAGGGTTTCACACTGAAGCTTTCTTT
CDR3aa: CASSRGFHTEAFF

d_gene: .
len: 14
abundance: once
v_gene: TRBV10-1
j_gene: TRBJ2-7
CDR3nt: TGCGCCAGCAGTGACCAACCAGTGTCATACGAGCAGTACTTC
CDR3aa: CASSDQPVSYEQYF

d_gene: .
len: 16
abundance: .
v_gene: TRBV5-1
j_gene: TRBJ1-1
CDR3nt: TGCGCCAGCAGCTTGGGATTCTTACTGGACTATAATGAAGCTTTCTTT
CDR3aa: CASSLGFLLDYNEAFF

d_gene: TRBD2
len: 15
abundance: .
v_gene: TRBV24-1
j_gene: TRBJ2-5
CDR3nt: TGTGCCACCAGTGAATGGACTAGCGGGCAAGAGACCCAGTACTTC
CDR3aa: CATSEWTSGQETQYF

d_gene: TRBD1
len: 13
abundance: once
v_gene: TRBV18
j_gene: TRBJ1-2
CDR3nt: TGTGCCAGCTCCCGACAGGGGGCCAGTGGCTACACCTTC
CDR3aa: CASSRQGASGYTF

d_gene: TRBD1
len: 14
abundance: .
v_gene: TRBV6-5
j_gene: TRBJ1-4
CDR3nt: TGTGCCAGCAGTTACGAGGGGGCGCATGAAAAACTGTTTTTT
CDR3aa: CASSYEGAHEKLFF

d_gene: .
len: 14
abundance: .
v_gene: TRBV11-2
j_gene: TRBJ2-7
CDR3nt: TGTGCCAGCAGCTGGGGTGGGGGCCCCTACGAGCAGTACTTC
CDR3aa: CASSWGGGPYEQYF

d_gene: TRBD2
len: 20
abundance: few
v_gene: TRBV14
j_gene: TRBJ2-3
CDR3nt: TGTGCCAGCAGCCAGGGGCGTAGGGAACTAGCGGGAGGGCCCACAGATACGCAGTATTTT
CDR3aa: CASSQGRRELAGGPTDTQYF

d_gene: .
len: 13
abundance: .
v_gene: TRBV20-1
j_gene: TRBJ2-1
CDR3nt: TGCAGTGCTAGTTCACAGGGTCCCAATGAGCAGTTCTTC
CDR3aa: CSASSQGPNEQFF

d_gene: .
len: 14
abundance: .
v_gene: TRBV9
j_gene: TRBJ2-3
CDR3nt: TGTGCCAGCAGCGGACCGACTAGCACAGATACGCAGTATTTT
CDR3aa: CASSGPTSTDTQYF

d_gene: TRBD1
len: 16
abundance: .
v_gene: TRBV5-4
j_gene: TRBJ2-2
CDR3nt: TGTGCCAGCAGCTTAAAGACAGGGGCAAACACCGGGGAGCTGTTTTTT
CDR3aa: CASSLKTGANTGELFF

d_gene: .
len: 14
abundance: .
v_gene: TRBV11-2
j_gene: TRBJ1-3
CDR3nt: TGTGCCAGCAGCTTGGGACTCTCTGGAAACACCATATATTTT
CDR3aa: CASSLGLSGNTIYF

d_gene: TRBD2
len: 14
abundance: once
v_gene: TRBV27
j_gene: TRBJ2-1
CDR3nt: TGTGCCAGCGGGGGGACTAGCGGAATAAATGAGCAGTTCTTC
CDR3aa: CASGGTSGINEQFF

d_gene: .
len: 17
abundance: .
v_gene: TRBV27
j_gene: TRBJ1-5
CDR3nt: TGTGCCAGCAGTTTATTGGGACATCCGGAGGGCAATCAGCCCCAGCATTTT
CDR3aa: CASSLLGHPEGNQPQHF

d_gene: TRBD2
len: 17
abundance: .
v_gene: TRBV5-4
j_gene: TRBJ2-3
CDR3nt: TGTGCCAGCAGCTTGACTAGCGGGAGGGCTTTCACAGATACGCAGTATTTT
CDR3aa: CASSLTSGRAFTDTQYF

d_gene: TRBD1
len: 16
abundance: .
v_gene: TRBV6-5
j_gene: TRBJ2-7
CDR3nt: TGTGCCAGCAGTTACGGATCCTCAGGGGGCACCTACGAGCAGTACTTC
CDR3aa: CASSYGSSGGTYEQYF